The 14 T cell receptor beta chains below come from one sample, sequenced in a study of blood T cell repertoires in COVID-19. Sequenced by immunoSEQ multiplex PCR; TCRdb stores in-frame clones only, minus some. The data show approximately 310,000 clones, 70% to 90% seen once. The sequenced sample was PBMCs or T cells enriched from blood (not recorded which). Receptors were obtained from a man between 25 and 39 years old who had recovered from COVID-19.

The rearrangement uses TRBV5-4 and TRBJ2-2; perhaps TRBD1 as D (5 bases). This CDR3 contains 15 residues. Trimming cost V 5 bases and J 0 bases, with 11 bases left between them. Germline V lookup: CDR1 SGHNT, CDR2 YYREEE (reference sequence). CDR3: CASSSRRANTGELFF. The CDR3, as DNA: TGTGCCAGCAGTTCGCGCAGGGCGAACACCGGGGAGCTGTTTTTT.

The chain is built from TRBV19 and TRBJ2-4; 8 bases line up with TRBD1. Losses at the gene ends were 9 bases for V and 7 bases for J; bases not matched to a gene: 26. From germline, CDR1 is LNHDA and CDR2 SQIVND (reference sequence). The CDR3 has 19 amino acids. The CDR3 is CASSLAYRGAQAVYNIQYF. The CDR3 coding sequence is TGTGCCAGCAGTCTAGCTTACAGGGGGGCGCAAGCAGTTTATAACATTCAGTACTTC. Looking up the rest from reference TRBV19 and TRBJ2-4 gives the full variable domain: DGGITQSPKYLFRKEGQNVTLSCEQNLNHDAMYWYRQDPGQGLRLIYYSQIVNDFQKGDIAEGYSVSREKKESFPLTVTSAQKNPTAFYLCASSLAYRGAQAVYNIQYFGAGTRLSVL.

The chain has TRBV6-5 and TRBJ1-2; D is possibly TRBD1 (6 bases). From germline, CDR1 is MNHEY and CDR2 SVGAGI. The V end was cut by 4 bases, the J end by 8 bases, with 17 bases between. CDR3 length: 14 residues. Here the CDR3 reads CASSFYRDGYGYTF. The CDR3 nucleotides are TGTGCCAGCAGTTTCTACAGGGATGGGTACGGCTACACCTTC.

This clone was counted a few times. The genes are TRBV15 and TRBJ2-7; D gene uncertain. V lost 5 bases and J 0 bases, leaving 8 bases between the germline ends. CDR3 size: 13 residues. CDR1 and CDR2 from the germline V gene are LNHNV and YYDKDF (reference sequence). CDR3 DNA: TGTGCCACCAGCGGGCTGTCCTCCTACGAGCAGTACTTC. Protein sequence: CATSGLSSYEQYF.

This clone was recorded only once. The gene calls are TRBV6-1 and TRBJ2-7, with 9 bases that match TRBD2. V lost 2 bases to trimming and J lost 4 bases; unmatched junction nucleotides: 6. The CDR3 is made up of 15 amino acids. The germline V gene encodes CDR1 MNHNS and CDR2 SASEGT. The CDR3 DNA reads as TGTGCCAGCAGTGAACTGGGCGGGGGGGCTTACGAGCAGTACTTC. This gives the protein CASSELGGGAYEQYF.

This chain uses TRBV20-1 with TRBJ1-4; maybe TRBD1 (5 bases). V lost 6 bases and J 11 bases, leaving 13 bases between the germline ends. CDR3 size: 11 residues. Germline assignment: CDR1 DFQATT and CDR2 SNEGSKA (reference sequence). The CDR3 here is CSAGLSFKLFF. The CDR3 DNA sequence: TGCAGTGCGGGGCTGAGCTTCAAACTGTTTTTT.

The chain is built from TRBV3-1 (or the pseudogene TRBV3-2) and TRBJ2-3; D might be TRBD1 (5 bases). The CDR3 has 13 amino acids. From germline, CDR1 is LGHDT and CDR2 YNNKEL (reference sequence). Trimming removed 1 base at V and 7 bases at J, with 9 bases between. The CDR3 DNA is TGTGCCAGCAGCCAAGGGGGCTGGAATACGCAGTATTTT. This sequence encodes CASSQGGWNTQYF.

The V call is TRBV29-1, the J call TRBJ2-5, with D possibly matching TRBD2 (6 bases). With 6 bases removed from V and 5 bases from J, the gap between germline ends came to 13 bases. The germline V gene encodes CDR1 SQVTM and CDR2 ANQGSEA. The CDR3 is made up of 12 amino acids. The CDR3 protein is CSVGGAGETQYF. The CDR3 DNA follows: TGCAGCGTCGGCGGGGCCGGGGAGACCCAGTACTTC.

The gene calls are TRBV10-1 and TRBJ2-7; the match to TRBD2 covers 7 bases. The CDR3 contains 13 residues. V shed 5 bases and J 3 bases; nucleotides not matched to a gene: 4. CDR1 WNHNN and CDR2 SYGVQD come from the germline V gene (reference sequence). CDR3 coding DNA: TGCGCCAGCAGTATCCCGGGGGGCTACGAGCAGTACTTC. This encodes CASSIPGGYEQYF.

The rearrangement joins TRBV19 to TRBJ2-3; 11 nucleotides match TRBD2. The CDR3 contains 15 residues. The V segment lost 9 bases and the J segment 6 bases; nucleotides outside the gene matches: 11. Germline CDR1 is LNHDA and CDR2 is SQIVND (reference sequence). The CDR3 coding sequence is TGTGCCAGCCAGACCGGACTAGCGGGTTTTGATACGCAGTATTTT. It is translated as CASQTGLAGFDTQYF.

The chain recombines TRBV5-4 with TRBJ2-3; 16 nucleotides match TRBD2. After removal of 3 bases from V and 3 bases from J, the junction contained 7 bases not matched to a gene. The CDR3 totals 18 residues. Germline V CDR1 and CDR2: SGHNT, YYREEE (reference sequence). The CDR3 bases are TGTGCCAGCAGCTCGGGACTAGCGGGGGGGGGTCGTACAGATACGCAGTATTTT. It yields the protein CASSSGLAGGGRTDTQYF.

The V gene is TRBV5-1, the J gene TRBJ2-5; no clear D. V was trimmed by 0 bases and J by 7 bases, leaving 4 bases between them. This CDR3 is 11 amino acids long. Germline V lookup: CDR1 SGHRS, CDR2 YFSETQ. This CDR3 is CASSLDGTQYF. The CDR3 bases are TGCGCCAGCAGCTTGGACGGGACCCAGTACTTC. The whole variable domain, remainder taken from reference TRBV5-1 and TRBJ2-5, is KAGVTQTPRYLIKTRGQQVTLSCSPISGHRSVSWYQQTPGQGLQFLFEYFSETQRNKGNFPGRFSGRQFSNSRSEMNVSTLELGDSALYLCASSLDGTQYFGPGTRLLVL.

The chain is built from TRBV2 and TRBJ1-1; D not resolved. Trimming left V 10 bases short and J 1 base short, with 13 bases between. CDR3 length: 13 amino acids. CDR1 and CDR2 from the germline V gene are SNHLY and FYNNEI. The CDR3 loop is CATRIYRNTEAFF. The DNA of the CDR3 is TGTGCCACCAGGATATACAGGAACACTGAAGCTTTCTTT.

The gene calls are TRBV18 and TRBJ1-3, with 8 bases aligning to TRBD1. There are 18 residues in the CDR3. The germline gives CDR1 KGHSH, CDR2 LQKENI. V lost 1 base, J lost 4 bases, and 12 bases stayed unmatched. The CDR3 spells CASSPLKLGQGSGNTIYF. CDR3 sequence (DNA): TGTGCCAGCTCACCACTTAAGCTCGGACAGGGTTCCGGAAACACCATATATTTT. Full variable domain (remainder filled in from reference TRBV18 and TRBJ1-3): NAGVMQNPRHLVRRRGQEARLRCSPMKGHSHVYWYRQLPEEGLKFMVYLQKENIIDESGMPKERFSAEFPKEGPSILRIQQVVRGDSAAYFCASSPLKLGQGSGNTIYFGEGSWLTVV.